The sequence of this T cell receptor (beta chain) was determined in a study of shared clonotypes between healthy human individuals. Whole-study results and caveats: Non-shared clonotypes had lower generation probabilities than clonotypes shared by all four sorted-subset donors.

Naive CD8 cells lacked CD45RO and underwent positive selection for CCR7, leaving out terminally differentiated effector memory CD45RA+ cells. The assay was carried out at the deep level. Genomic DNA belonging to each subset was distributed in equal measure over several immunoSEQ plates. Assay: immunoSEQ multiplex PCR; the TCRdb copy retains only in-frame clones and omits some. The sample has approximately 600,000 clones, around 95% seen once; the top ten hold 0.11%. Concerning this clone itself: Its antigen remains unidentified.

Germline loops: CDR1 KGHSH, CDR2 LQKENI. The CDR3 consists of 18 residues. The V and J ends lost 4 bases and 0 bases, in that order; junction bases with no gene match: 11. The receptor was derived from a woman aged 25-40 years in good health. Sequenced input: naive CD8+ T cells sorted from blood. The chain links TRBV18 to TRBJ1-3, with 8 bases aligning to TRBD1. CDR3 protein: CASSHGTGEALSGNTIYF. In nucleotides, the CDR3 is TGTGCCAGCTCACACGGGACAGGCGAGGCCCTCTCTGGAAACACCATATATTTT.